This T cell receptor (beta chain) was found in a study of shared clonotypes between healthy human individuals. Study-wide findings and caveats: Limitation of the genetic and exposure-history diversity represented came from the few donors. Clonotype sharing across donors was expected to vary with sequencing depth.

Original processing methods: Filtering differed for immunoSEQ, which gave only junction sequences without quality scores. Clones were sequenced by immunoSEQ multiplex PCR, and TCRdb holds only the in-frame ones, with some missing. V, J and clone size are those of that table, while D and trimming were read from the DNA. The sample carries about 490,000 clones, 75% to 85% recorded once. The germline V and J ends were trimmed by 2 bases and 3 bases, with 8 bases remaining between them. Germline V CDR1 and CDR2: SEHNR, FQNEAQ (reference sequence). The CDR3 is 13 amino acids. As regards this clone: Antigen unknown.

Sequences were obtained from PBMCs. The sequence was collected from a middle-aged woman in good health. Some clones in this sample may be carry-over from other donors' samples. J is TRBJ2-7 and V is TRBV7-9; D gene uncertain. The chain's CDR3 is CASSLFGSYEQYF. CDR3 in DNA: TGTGCCAGCAGCTTATTCGGAAGCTACGAGCAGTACTTC.